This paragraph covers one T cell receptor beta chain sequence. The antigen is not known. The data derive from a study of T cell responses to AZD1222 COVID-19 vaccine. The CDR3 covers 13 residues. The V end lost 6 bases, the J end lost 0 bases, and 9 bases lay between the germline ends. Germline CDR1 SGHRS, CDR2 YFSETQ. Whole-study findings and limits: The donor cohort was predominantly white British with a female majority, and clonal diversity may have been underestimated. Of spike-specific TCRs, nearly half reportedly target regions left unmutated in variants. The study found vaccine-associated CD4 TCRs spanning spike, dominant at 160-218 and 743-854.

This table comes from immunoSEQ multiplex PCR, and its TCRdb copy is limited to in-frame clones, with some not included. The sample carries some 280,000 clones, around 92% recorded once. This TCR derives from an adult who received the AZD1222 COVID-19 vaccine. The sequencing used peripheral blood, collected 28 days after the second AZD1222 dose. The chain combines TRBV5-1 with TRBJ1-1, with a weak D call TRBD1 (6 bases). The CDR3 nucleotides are TGCGCCAGCACCGGACAGCTGAACACTGAAGCTTTCTTT. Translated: CASTGQLNTEAFF. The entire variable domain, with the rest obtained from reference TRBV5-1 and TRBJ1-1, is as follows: KAGVTQTPRYLIKTRGQQVTLSCSPISGHRSVSWYQQTPGQGLQFLFEYFSETQRNKGNFPGRFSGRQFSNSRSEMNVSTLELGDSALYLCASTGQLNTEAFFGQGTRLTVV.